The 16 T cell receptor beta chains given below trace back to one sample, sequenced in a study of T cells in narcolepsy. Only in-frame clones appear in the TCRdb table, and some are missing; sequencing was by immunoSEQ multiplex PCR. The table has over 30,000 clones, around 82% seen once. The sequenced sample was CD45RA- memory CD4+ T cells from PBMCs. The receptors come from a human donor with narcolepsy.

The chain has TRBV10-3 and TRBJ2-5; D remains ambiguous. CDR1 and CDR2 (germline): ENHRY, SYGVKD. There are 13 residues in the CDR3. Trimming shortened V by 2 bases and J by 4 bases, and 8 bases separated the two germline ends. The CDR3 loop is CAISEDMRETQYF. The CDR3 coding sequence is TGTGCCATCAGTGAGGACATGAGAGAGACCCAGTACTTC.

This sequence joins TRBV19 and TRBJ1-3; D ambiguous. This CDR3 is 15 amino acids long. Germline V CDR1 and CDR2: LNHDA, SQIVND (reference sequence). V was trimmed by 7 bases and J by 0 bases, leaving 13 bases between them. The chain's CDR3 is CASTIKSSSGNTIYF. The CDR3 region has the DNA TGTGCCAGTACCATAAAGTCGAGCTCTGGAAACACCATATATTTT. Using reference TRBV19 and TRBJ1-3 for the parts outside the CDR3, the full variable domain is DGGITQSPKYLFRKEGQNVTLSCEQNLNHDAMYWYRQDPGQGLRLIYYSQIVNDFQKGDIAEGYSVSREKKESFPLTVTSAQKNPTAFYLCASTIKSSSGNTIYFGEGSWLTVV.

This chain joins TRBV15 and TRBJ2-1; D possibly corresponds to TRBD2 (6 bases). Germline V gene data show CDR1 as LNHNV and CDR2 as YYDKDF (reference sequence). The CDR3 has 16 residues. Trimming removed 0 bases from V and 2 bases from J, with 11 bases in between. The CDR3 region is CATSRDIGLTYNEQFF. The CDR3 DNA sequence: TGTGCCACCAGCAGAGATATCGGACTAACCTACAATGAGCAGTTCTTC.

As concerns this clone: A read error may produce the germline difference seen at one junction end. The rearrangement joins TRBV7-7 to TRBJ1-3, with TRBD1 as a possible D gene (5 bases). CDR3 length: 15 residues. Looked up from germline, CDR1 is SSHAT and CDR2 is FNYEAQ (reference sequence). CDR3 sequence: CASSPGTGSGNTIYF. The DNA of the CDR3 is TGTGCTAGCAGCCCCGGGACGGGCTCTGGAAACACCATATATTTT.

The sample holds one count of this clone. The chain uses TRBV6-5 and TRBJ1-5; a possible D gene is TRBD1 (5 bases). V lost 2 bases to trimming and J lost 7 bases, with 18 bases between them. The CDR3 spans 16 residues. CDR1 and CDR2 from the germline V gene are MNHEY and SVGAGI. For the CDR3, the DNA is TGTGCCAGCAGTTACGGGGACCGTGAGGGATACCAGCCCCAGCATTTT. Translating gives CASSYGDREGYQPQHF.

The J gene is TRBJ1-6, the V gene TRBV7-2, with 7 positions matching TRBD1. Germline values: CDR1 SGHTA, CDR2 FQGNSA. The CDR3 spans 15 residues. The J segment lost 8 bases and the V segment lost 5 bases, leaving 9 bases of the junction unmatched. The CDR3 sequence is CASSPLQGWDSPLHF. DNA of the CDR3: TGTGCCAGCAGCCCTTTACAGGGGTGGGATTCACCCCTCCACTTT.

V usage is TRBV6-6 and J usage is TRBJ2-3; D is possibly TRBD2 (5 bases). The V gene lost 0 bases and the J gene lost 3 bases, with 13 bases spanning the gap. CDR1 MNHNY and CDR2 SVGAGI come from the germline V gene (reference sequence). There are 16 residues in the CDR3. This chain's CDR3 is CASSYSSSPGTDTQYF. The CDR3 nucleotides read TGTGCCAGCAGTTACTCAAGCTCCCCGGGGACAGATACGCAGTATTTT.

The rearrangement joins TRBV28 to TRBJ1-5, with TRBD1 identical over 10 bases. This CDR3 comprises 15 residues. The junction had 3 bases not matched to a gene; V was cut back by 6 bases and J by 1 base. Germline V gene sequence: CDR1 MDHEN, CDR2 SYDVKM. CDR3 protein: CASRTGGLSNQPQHF. CDR3 DNA sequence: TGTGCCAGCAGGACAGGGGGCTTAAGCAATCAGCCCCAGCATTTT.

The chain uses TRBV25-1 and TRBJ2-2; D gene ambiguous. Germline V CDR1 and CDR2: MGHDK, SYGVNS. V lost 3 bases, J lost 0 bases, and 5 bases lay in between. This CDR3 comprises 14 residues. CDR3 coding DNA: TGTGCCAGCAGTGATTTGGCGAACACCGGGGAGCTGTTTTTT. This codes for CASSDLANTGELFF.

This chain connects TRBV4-1 to TRBJ2-1; a weak D match, TRBD2 (6 bases). Deletions cut 4 bases from V and 2 bases from J, with 9 bases between. The CDR3 covers 14 residues. Germline CDR1 is MGHRA and CDR2 is YSYEKL. In nucleotides, the CDR3 is TGCGCCAGCAGCCGAGGAGGGACCTACAATGAGCAGTTCTTC. Translated, it gives CASSRGGTYNEQFF.

CDR3 nucleotide sequence: TGCGCCAGCAGTGACCCCGACAGGCAACGGGGTGGCTACACCTTC. Translating gives CASSDPDRQRGGYTF. V is TRBV10-2 and J is TRBJ1-2; D is possibly TRBD1 (6 bases). Trimming left V 3 bases short and J 7 bases short, with 18 bases between. The CDR3 length is 15 residues. Germline CDR1 is WSHSY and CDR2 is SAAADI.

The chain joins TRBV11-2 to TRBJ1-2; D is uncertain. This CDR3 has 12 residues. V lost 4 bases and J lost 8, with 11 bases in between. Germline loops: CDR1 SGHAT, CDR2 FQNNGV. The CDR3 nucleotides read TGTGCCAGCAGCTACGACCGAAGAGGCTACACCTTC. It specifies CASSYDRRGYTF.

V and J are TRBV7-2 and TRBJ1-5; D unresolved. V was pared by 1 base and J by 9 bases, with 13 bases between. CDR3 length: 14 amino acids. Germline CDR1 reads SGHTA; CDR2 reads FQGNSA. The DNA of the CDR3 is TGTGCCAGCAGCTTAGATTTTCTGGACCGGCCCCAGCATTTT. Its translation is CASSLDFLDRPQHF.

This chain joins TRBV11-3 and TRBJ1-1, with 7 bases aligning to TRBD1. V was pared by 4 bases and J by 1 base, with 6 bases of the junction left unmatched. Germline-derived CDR1 and CDR2 are SGHNT and YENEEA. The CDR3 spans 15 residues. Here the CDR3 DNA reads TGTGCCAGCAGCTCTTGGGACAGCCGGAACACTGAAGCTTTCTTT. It is translated as CASSSWDSRNTEAFF.

The V call is TRBV2, the J call TRBJ1-1; a possible D gene is TRBD1 (6 bases). CDR3 length: 16 amino acids. V was trimmed by 5 bases and J by 0 bases, leaving 16 bases between them. The germline gives CDR1 SNHLY, CDR2 FYNNEI. CDR3 sequence (DNA): TGTGCCAGCAGTCCCCCCACACAGGGATTGAACACTGAAGCTTTCTTT. Encoded protein: CASSPPTQGLNTEAFF.

This clone appeared once. The chain links TRBV5-6 to TRBJ1-2, with unresolved D. Germline V gene lookup returns CDR1 SGHDT and CDR2 YYEEEE. Trimming removed 0 bases from V and 0 bases from J, with 9 bases in between. The CDR3 consists of 15 residues. The CDR3 sequence is CASSLVAGANYGYTF. The CDR3 DNA follows: TGTGCCAGCAGCTTGGTTGCCGGAGCTAACTATGGCTACACCTTC.